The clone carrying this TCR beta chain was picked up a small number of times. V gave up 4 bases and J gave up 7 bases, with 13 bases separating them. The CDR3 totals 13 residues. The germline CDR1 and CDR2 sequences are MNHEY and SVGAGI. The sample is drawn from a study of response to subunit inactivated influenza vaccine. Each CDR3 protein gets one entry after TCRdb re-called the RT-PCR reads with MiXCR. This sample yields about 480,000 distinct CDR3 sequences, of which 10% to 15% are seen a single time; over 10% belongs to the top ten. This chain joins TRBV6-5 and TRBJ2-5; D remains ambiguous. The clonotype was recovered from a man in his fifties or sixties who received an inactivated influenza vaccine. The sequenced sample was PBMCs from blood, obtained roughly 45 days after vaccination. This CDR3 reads CASSSRARRTQYF. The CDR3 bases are TGTGCCAGCAGTTCCCGAGCTCGGCGGACCCAGTACTTC.